The sequence of this T cell receptor beta chain was determined in a study of PD-L1 blockade in urothelial cancer. Turning to the study itself: Specimens of blood held a median count of 141,255 T cells.

V lost 4 bases to trimming and J lost 6 bases, with 16 bases between them. Germline CDR1 reads SGHDT; CDR2 reads YYEEEE. This CDR3 has 14 residues. PCRs each included synthetic TCR analog templates spiked in. TCRdb keeps only in-frame clones here, not all; method: immunoSEQ multiplex PCR. The data show tens of thousands of clones, 70% to 85% seen once. Sequences were derived from PBMCs, sampled around atezolizumab (anti-PD-L1) treatment. The receptor was derived from a man in his 70s with urothelial cancer. The V and J genes are TRBV5-6 and TRBJ1-2, with D possibly matching TRBD1 (5 bases). For the CDR3, the DNA is TGTGCCAGCAGCACCGGGACTTCGGTAGATGGCTACACCTTC. As protein: CASSTGTSVDGYTF.